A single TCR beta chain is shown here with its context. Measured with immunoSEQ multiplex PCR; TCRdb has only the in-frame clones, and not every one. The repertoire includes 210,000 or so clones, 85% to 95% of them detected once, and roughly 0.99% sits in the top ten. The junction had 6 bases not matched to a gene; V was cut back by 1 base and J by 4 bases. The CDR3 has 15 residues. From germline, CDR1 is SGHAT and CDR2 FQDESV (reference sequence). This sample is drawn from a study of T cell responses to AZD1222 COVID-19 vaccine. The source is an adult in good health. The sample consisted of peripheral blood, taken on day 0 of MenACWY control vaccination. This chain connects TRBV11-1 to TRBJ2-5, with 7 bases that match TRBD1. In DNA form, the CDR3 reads TGTGCCAGCAGCTTAGTCACAGGGGTTGGAGAGACCCAGTACTTC. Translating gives CASSLVTGVGETQYF.